Listed here is a single T cell receptor beta chain. This clone occurred a few times. Its antigen is currently not known. No much larger clonotype is one base removed from it; base qualities were not supplied. At diagnosis, peripheral blood, uninvolved tumor-adjacent lung and tumor were collected and were preserved as a mix of fresh-frozen and FFPE material. The entry originates in a study of T cells in localized non-small cell lung cancer (TCRdb year 2020). For the wider study: Comparing tumors with uninvolved tumor-adjacent lungs, the study looked at the T cell repertoires of hundreds of patients with early-stage NSCLC. All 240 or so NSCLC patients in the cohort were treatment-naive and had localized lung tumors that were resected. NSCLC patients had a mean age of approximately 72 years, and more than 120 were male and nearly 110 female.

TCR beta CDR3 regions were sequenced from DNA using the immunoSEQ Assay. On the authors' methods: To compute T cell density, TCR beta template counts were normalized to usable DNA, which was estimated by amplifying housekeeping genes. Using the preseqR package, richness was estimated by extrapolating to 120,000 templates for tissue samples and 400,000 templates for PBMC samples. Clonality was defined as one minus Pielou's evenness. Tissue-enriched TCRs were identified through differential abundance testing performed on productive amino-acid clonotypes, with a minimum total count of 5 and an alpha of 0.1. The Jaccard Index and the Morisita Overlap Index were used to measure how much the repertoires overlapped between compartments. GLIPH clustered TCR beta CDR3s with public tetramer-defined viral CDR3s; viral motifs required at least three viral sequences plus V-gene enrichment. The clones in this table, taken by TCRdb from immuneACCESS, are in-frame only. Not every clone is retained; where verified, under half of the shortfall comes from an unresolved V gene, and the cause of the rest is unknown. That table furnishes V, J and clone size, whereas the DNA furnished D and trimming. For this sample there are 5,000 to 7,000 clones; under 25% appear just once. The ten most abundant clones make up almost 10% of the sample.

From the cysteine through the phenylalanine, the CDR3 covers 17 amino acids. Only the CDR3 DNA is retained, 51 bases long and in frame from the first base. The germline V gene specifies MNHGY as CDR1 and SAAAGT as CDR2. Trimming removed 0 bases from V and 9 bases from J; the gene matches leave 13 bases unexplained. Results the study describes overall, beyond this receptor: A median of 57 of the top 100 tumor clones turned up in the paired uninvolved adjacent lung, and approximately 30 of those clones also ranked among the top 100 of that same adjacent lung. Because the study design was exploratory, TCR variables were selected using unadjusted p-values without false-discovery rate correction. Because multi-region tumor sequencing was not performed, intratumor heterogeneity could not be ruled out. Higher blood T cell density associated with longer overall survival, while higher adjacent-lung clonality associated with shorter survival. Uninvolved tumor-adjacent lung showed the highest T cell clonality, higher than tumor, which suggests more focused antigenic responses in the adjacent lung.

Sequenced here: lung tumor tissue, sampled before any cancer treatment. This clonotype originated in a female donor aged 60 or older with stage I lung adenocarcinoma. The chain links TRBV6-8 with TRBJ2-1, with 8 bases matching TRBD2. The nucleotides are TGTGCCAGCAGTTACTCGGGGACTAGTGCGTTTTCCGGTGAGCAGTTCTTC. Its translation is CASSYSGTSAFSGEQFF.